The TCR beta chain described here comes from a study of cytomegalovirus exposure and HLA in healthy donors. Study-wide results and limits: For most TCR sequences rarity was the rule, although some public TCRs occurred in many donors. According to a subsequent analysis, TCR clusters from the first cohort were inclined to appear together in the 110 or so validation repertoires.

Data came from immunoSEQ multiplex PCR; TCRdb stores just in-frame clones and leaves some out. The sample consists of fewer than 75,000 clones, 95% of them appearing once. About this clone itself: No antigen is known for it.

This receptor was obtained from a man aged 18-30 years in good health and CMV-seronegative. The material sequenced was PBMCs.

The chain's CDR3 is CASSLAEGAVWDEQYF. CDR3 nucleotide sequence: TGTGCCAGCAGCTTGGCTGAAGGGGCTGTGTGGGACGAGCAGTACTTC. The chain recombines TRBV5-5 with TRBJ2-7; a possible D gene is TRBD1 (5 bases). Trimming left V 0 bases short and J 5 bases short, with 18 bases between. CDR3 length: 16 residues. CDR1 and CDR2 from the germline V gene are SGHKS and YYEKEE (reference sequence).